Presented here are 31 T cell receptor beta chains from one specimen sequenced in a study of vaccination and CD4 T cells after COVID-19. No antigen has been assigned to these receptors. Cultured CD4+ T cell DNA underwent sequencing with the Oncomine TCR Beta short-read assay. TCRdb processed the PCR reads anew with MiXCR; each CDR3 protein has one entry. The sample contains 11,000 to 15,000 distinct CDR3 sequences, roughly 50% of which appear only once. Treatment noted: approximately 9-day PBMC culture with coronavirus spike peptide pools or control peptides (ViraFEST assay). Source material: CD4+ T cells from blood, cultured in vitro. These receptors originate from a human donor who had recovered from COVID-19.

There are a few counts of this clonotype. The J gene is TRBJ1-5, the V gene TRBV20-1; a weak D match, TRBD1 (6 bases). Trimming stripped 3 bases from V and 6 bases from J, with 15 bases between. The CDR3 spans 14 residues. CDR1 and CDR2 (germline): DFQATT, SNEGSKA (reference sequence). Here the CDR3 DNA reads TGCAGTGCTAGTGTCGGGGGGCTGGGTCAGCCCCAGCATTTT. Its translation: CSASVGGLGQPQHF.

CDR3 residues: CASKGGTPLNTEAFF. CDR3 bases: TGTGCCAGCAAAGGTGGGACACCTTTGAACACTGAAGCTTTCTTT. The genes are TRBV21-1 and TRBJ1-1; whether TRBD1, the table's D call, matches the DNA was not checked. TRBV21-1 is given as a pseudogene. The CDR3 consists of 15 residues.

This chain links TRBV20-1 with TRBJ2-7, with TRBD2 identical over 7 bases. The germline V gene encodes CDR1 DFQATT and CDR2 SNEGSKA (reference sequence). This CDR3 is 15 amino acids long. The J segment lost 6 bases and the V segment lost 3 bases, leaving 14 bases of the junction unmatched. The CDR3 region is CSASLDGAGEGEQYF. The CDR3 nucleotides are TGCAGTGCTAGCCTAGATGGGGCGGGAGAAGGCGAGCAGTACTTC.

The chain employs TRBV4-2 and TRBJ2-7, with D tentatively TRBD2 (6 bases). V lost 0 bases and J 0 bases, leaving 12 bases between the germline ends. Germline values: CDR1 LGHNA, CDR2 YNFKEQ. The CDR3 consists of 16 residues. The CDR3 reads CASSQDFGGDSYEQYF. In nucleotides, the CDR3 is TGTGCCAGCAGCCAAGATTTCGGAGGGGACTCCTACGAGCAGTACTTC.

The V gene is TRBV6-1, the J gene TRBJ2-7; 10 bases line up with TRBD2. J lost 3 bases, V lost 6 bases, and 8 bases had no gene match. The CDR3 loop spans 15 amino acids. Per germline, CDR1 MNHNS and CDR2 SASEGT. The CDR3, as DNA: TGTGCCAGCAGCCGAGGACTAGCGGAATACTACGAGCAGTACTTC. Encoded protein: CASSRGLAEYYEQYF.

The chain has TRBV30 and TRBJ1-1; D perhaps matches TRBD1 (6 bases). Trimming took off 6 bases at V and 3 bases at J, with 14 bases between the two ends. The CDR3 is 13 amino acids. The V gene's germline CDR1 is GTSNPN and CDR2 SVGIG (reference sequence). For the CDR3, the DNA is TGTGCCTGTACACCCCACAGGGACACTGAAGCTTTCTTT. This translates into CACTPHRDTEAFF.

In DNA form, the CDR3 reads TGCGCCAGCAGCCCCACAGGGTTTGGAAATCAGCCCCAGCATTTT. Protein sequence: CASSPTGFGNQPQHF. This sequence joins TRBV4-1 and TRBJ1-5; D possibly corresponds to TRBD1 (6 bases). The CDR3 is made up of 15 amino acids. CDR1 is MGHRA and CDR2 is YSYEKL in the germline V gene. V was shortened by 4 bases and J by 4 bases, with 14 bases between the two germline ends.

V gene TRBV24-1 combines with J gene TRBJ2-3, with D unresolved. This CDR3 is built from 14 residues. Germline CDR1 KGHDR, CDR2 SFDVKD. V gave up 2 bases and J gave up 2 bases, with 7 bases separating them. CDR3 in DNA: TGTGCCACCAGTGATTCCAAATCCACAGATACGCAGTATTTT. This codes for CATSDSKSTDTQYF.

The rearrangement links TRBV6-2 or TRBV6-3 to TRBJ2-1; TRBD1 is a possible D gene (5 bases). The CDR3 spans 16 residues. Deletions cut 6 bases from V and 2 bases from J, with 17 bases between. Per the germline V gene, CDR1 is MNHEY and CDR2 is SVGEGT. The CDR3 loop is CASRKIGAETYNEQFF. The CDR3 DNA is TGTGCCAGCAGAAAAATTGGGGCCGAAACCTACAATGAGCAGTTCTTC.

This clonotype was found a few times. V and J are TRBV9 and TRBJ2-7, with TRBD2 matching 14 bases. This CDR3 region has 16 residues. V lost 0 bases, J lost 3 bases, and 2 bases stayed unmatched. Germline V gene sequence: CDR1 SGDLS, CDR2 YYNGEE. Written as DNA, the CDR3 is TGTGCCAGCAGCGTAGGGGGACTAGCGGGAGACTACGAGCAGTACTTC. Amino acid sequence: CASSVGGLAGDYEQYF.

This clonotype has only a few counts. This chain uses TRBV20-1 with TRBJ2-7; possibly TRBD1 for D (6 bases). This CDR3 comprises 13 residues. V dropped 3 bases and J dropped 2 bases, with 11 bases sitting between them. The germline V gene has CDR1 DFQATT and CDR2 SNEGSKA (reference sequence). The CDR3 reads CSARSQGTYEQYF. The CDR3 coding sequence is TGCAGTGCTAGGAGCCAGGGGACCTACGAGCAGTACTTC.

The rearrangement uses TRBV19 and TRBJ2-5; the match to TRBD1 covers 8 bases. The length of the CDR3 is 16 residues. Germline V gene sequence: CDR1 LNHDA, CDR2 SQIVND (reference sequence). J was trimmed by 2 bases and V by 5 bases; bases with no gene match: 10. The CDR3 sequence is CASSWGPGDRQETQYF. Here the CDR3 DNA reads TGTGCCAGTAGTTGGGGGCCGGGGGACAGGCAAGAGACCCAGTACTTC.

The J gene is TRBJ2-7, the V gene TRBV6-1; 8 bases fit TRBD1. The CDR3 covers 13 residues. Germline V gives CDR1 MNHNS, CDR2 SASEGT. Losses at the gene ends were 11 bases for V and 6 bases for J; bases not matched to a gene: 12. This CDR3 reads CAGGGQGAAEQYF. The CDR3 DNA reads TGTGCCGGAGGGGGGCAGGGGGCTGCCGAGCAGTACTTC.

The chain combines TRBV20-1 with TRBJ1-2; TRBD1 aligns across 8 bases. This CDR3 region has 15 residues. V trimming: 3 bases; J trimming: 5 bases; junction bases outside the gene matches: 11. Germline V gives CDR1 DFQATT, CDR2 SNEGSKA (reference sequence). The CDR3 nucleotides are TGCAGTGCTAGGGCCACGACAGGGGCGAAGTATGGCTACACCTTC. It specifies CSARATTGAKYGYTF.

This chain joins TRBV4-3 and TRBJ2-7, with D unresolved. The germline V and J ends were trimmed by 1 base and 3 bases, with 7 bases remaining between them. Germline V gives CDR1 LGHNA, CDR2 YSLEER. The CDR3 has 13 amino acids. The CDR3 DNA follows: TGCGCCAGCAGCCAAGGGTGGGGCTACGAGCAGTACTTC. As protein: CASSQGWGYEQYF.

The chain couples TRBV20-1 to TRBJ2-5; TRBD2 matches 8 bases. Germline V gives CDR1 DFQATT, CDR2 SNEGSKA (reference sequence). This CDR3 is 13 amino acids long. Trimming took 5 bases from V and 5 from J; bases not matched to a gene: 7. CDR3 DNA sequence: TGCAGTGCTTCCGGGACTAGTACCGAGACCCAGTACTTC. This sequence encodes CSASGTSTETQYF.

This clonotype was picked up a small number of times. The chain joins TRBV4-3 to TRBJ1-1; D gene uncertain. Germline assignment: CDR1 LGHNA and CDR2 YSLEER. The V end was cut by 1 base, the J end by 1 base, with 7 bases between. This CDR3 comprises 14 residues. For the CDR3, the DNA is TGCGCCAGCAGCCAAGTCGCCGGGAACACTGAAGCTTTCTTT. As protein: CASSQVAGNTEAFF.

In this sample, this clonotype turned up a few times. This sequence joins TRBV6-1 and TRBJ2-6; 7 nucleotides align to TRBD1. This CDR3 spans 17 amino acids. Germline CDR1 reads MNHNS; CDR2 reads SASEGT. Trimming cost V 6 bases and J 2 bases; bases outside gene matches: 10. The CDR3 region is CASSLYRGATGANVLTF. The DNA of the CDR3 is TGTGCCAGCAGCCTGTACAGGGGCGCAACTGGGGCCAACGTCCTGACTTTC.

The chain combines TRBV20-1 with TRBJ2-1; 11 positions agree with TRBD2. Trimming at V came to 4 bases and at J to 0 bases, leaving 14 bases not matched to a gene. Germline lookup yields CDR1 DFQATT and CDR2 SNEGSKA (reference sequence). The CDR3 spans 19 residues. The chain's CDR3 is CSANSVSGRAVSSYNEQFF. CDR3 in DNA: TGCAGTGCTAATAGCGTTAGCGGGAGGGCCGTGAGCTCCTACAATGAGCAGTTCTTC.

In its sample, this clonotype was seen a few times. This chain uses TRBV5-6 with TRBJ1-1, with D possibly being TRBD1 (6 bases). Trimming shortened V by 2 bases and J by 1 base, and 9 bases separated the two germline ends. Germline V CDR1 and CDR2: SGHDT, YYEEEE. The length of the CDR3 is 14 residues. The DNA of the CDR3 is TGTGCCAGCAGCTTCAGGACAGCGAACACTGAAGCTTTCTTT. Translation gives CASSFRTANTEAFF.

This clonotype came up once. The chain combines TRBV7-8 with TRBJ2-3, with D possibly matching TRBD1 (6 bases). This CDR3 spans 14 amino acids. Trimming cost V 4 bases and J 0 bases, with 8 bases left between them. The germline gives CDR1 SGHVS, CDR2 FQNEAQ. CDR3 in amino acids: CASSWDTSTDTQYF. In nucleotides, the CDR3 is TGTGCCAGCAGCTGGGACACTAGCACAGATACGCAGTATTTT.

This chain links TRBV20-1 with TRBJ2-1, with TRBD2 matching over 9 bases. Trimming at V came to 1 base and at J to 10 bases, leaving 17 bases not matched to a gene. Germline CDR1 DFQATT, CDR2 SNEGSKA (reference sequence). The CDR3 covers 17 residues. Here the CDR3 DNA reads TGCAGTGCTAGAGGCACGAGGGCGGGAGGGCATAGGTTGGAGCAGTTCTTC. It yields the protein CSARGTRAGGHRLEQFF.

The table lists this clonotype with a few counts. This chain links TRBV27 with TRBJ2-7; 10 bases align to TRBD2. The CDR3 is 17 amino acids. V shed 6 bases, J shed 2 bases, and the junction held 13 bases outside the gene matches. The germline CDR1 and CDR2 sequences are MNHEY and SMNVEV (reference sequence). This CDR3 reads CASRRYSGTSATYEQYF. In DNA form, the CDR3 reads TGTGCCAGCAGGAGATATTCCGGGACTAGCGCGACCTACGAGCAGTACTTC.

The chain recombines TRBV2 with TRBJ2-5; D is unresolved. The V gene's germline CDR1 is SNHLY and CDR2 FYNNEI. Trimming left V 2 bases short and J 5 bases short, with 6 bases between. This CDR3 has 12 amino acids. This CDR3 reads CASSERVETQYF. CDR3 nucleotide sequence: TGTGCCAGCAGTGAAAGAGTGGAGACCCAGTACTTC.

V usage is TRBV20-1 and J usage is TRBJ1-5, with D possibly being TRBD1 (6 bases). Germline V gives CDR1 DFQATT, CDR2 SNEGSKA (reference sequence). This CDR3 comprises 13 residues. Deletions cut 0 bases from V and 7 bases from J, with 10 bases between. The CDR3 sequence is CSAREGARQPQHF. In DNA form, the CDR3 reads TGCAGTGCTAGAGAGGGGGCACGGCAGCCCCAGCATTTT.

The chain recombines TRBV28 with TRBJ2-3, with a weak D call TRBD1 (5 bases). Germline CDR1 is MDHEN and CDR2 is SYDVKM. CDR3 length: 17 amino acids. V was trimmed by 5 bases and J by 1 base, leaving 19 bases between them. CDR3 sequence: CASSPGGREYGTDTQYF. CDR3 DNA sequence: TGTGCCAGCAGTCCGGGTGGCAGGGAATATGGCACAGATACGCAGTATTTT.

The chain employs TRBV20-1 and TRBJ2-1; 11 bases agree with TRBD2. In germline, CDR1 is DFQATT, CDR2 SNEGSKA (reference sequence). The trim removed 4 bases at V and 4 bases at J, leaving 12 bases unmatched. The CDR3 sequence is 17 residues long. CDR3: CSAIGVASGRLYNEQFF. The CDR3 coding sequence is TGCAGTGCTATTGGAGTGGCTAGCGGGAGGCTGTACAATGAGCAGTTCTTC.

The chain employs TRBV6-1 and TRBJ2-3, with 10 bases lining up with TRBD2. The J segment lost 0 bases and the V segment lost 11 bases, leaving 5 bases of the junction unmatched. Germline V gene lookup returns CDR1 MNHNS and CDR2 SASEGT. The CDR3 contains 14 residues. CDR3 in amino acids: CAAGLAASTDTQYF. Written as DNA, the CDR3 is TGTGCCGCCGGACTAGCGGCTAGCACAGATACGCAGTATTTT.

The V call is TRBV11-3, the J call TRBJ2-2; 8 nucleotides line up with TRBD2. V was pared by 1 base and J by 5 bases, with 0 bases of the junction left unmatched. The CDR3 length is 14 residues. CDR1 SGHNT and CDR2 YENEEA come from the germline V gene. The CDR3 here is CASSLAGGTGELFF. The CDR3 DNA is TGTGCCAGCAGCTTAGCGGGAGGGACCGGGGAGCTGTTTTTT.

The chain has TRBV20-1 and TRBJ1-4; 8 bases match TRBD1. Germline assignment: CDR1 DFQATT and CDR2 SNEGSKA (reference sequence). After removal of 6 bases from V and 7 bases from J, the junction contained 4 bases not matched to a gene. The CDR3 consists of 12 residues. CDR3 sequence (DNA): TGCAGTGCGACAGGGGTTCGTGAAAAACTGTTTTTT. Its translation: CSATGVREKLFF.

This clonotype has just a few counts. Here the CDR3 DNA reads TGTGCCGGAAGAGGACAGGGTCTCCATTCACCCCTCCACTTT. Translation gives CAGRGQGLHSPLHF. The chain links TRBV19 to TRBJ1-6; 8 positions match TRBD1. The ends lost 11 bases at V and 8 bases at J; junction bases unmatched: 11. The CDR3 covers 14 residues. The germline V gene has CDR1 LNHDA and CDR2 SQIVND (reference sequence).